This TCR beta chain was observed in a study of monozygotic twins with inflammatory bowel disease. From its re-call of the 5' RACE reads, TCRdb lists each CDR3 protein once, without DNA. The table gives approximately 120,000 distinct CDR3 sequences; the top ten clones make up 9.5% to 15% of it. Germline V gene lookup returns CDR1 KGHDR and CDR2 SFDVKD. The CDR3 spans 13 residues. This chain links TRBV24-1 with TRBJ1-3. This clonotype was sampled from a human donor with ulcerative colitis or Crohn's disease, or a healthy co-twin of an affected twin (not recorded which). Sequencing used blood. Here the CDR3 reads CATSASGGNTIYF.